The subject of this entry is one T cell receptor (beta chain). Its antigen is still unknown. This sample was taken from a study of radiotherapy plus CTLA-4 blockade in lung cancer. For the study at large: Disease control reached under 35%, with objective responses in approximately 17%.

Participants had chemo-refractory metastatic non-small-cell lung cancer and were treated with focal radiation plus ipilimumab CTLA-4 blockade. Assay used: immunoSEQ multiplex PCR; TCRdb lists only in-frame clones, some missing. Here the sample spans some 110,000 clones, 70% to 90% being singletons. Study-level findings and limits: Clones derived from tumor TCRs expanded in blood after radiotherapy plus ipilimumab. Dynamics of early blood T cell clones, together with interferon-beta, were reportedly the best predictors of response.

The TCR was taken from a human donor with non-small cell lung cancer that progressed on radiotherapy plus ipilimumab. Some clones in this sample may be carry-over from other donors' samples. The sequencing here drew on peripheral blood, taken from a patient treated with radiotherapy plus ipilimumab.

CDR3 amino acids: CASSVGGENTEAFF. CDR3 DNA: TGTGCCAGCAGCGTAGGGGGGGAGAACACTGAAGCTTTCTTT. The genes are TRBV9 and TRBJ1-1, with a weak D call TRBD1 (5 bases). Germline V gives CDR1 SGDLS, CDR2 YYNGEE. The CDR3 has 14 amino acids. V lost 0 bases, J lost 1 base, and 7 bases lay in between. Full variable domain (missing parts from reference TRBV9 and TRBJ1-1): DSGVTQTPKHLITATGQRVTLRCSPRSGDLSVYWYQQSLDQGLQFLIQYYNGEERAKGNILERFSAQQFPDLHSELNLSSLELGDSALYFCASSVGGENTEAFFGQGTRLTVV.